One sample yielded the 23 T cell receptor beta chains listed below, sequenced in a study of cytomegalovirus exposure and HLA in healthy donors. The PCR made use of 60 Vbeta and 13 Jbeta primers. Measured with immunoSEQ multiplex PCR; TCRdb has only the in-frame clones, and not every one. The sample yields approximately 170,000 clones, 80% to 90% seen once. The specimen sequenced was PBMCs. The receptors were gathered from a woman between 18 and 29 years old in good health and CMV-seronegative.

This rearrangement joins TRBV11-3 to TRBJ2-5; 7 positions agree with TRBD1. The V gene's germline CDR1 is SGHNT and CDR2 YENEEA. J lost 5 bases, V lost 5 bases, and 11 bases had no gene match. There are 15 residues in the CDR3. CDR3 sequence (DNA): TGTGCCAGCAGCCATAGACAGGGCTTCGGGGAGACCCAGTACTTC. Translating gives CASSHRQGFGETQYF. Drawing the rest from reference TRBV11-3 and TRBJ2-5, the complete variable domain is EAGVVQSPRYKIIEKKQPVAFWCNPISGHNTLYWYLQNLGQGPELLIRYENEEAVDDSQLPKDRFSAERLKGVDSTLKIQPAELGDSAVYLCASSHRQGFGETQYFGPGTRLLVL.

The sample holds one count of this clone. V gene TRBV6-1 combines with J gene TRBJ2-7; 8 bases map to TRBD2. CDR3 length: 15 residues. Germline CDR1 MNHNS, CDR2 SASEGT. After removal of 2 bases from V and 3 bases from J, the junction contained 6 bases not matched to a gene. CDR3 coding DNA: TGTGCCAGCAGTGAACGGGGACTAGAGGTCTACGAGCAGTACTTC. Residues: CASSERGLEVYEQYF.

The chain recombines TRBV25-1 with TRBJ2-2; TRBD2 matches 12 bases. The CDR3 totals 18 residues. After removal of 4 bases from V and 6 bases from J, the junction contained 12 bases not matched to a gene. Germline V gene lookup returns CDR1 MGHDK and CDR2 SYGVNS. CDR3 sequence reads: CASSGLTLAGGRPGELFF. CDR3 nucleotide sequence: TGTGCCAGCAGTGGCCTAACACTAGCGGGAGGCCGGCCCGGGGAGCTGTTTTTT.

As DNA, the CDR3 is TGTGCCAGCAGCTTAGGAGGAGGAGGGAGGTACCTAGGTGAAAAACTGTTTTTT. It codes for CASSLGGGGRYLGEKLFF. The chain links TRBV7-9 to TRBJ1-4; no clear D gene. Germline V gene lookup returns CDR1 SEHNR and CDR2 FQNEAQ (reference sequence). Deletions cut 1 base from V and 7 bases from J, with 22 bases between. The CDR3 is 18 residues long.

CDR3 protein: CASSFTGGIVSEKLFF. The CDR3 DNA is TGTGCCAGCAGTTTCACAGGGGGTATTGTAAGTGAAAAACTGTTTTTT. The chain joins TRBV27 to TRBJ1-4, with 8 nucleotides matching TRBD1. Germline loops: CDR1 MNHEY, CDR2 SMNVEV (reference sequence). V was pared by 3 bases and J by 7 bases, with 10 bases of the junction left unmatched. There are 16 residues in the CDR3.

The CDR3 region is CASSTGQGAEKLFF. The DNA of the CDR3 is TGTGCCAGCAGTACGGGACAGGGGGCTGAAAAACTGTTTTTT. The rearrangement links TRBV6-6 to TRBJ1-4; 12 nucleotides line up with TRBD1. The CDR3 is 14 residues long. The V gene's germline CDR1 is MNHNY and CDR2 SVGAGI (reference sequence). The V gene end was trimmed by 5 bases and the J gene end by 7 bases; junction bases not matched to a gene: 2.

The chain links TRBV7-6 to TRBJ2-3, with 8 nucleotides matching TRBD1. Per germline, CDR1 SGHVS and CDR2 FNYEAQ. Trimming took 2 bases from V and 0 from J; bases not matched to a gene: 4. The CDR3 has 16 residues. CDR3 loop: CASSLYGDRSTDTQYF. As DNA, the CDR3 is TGTGCCAGCAGCTTATACGGGGACAGGAGCACAGATACGCAGTATTTT.

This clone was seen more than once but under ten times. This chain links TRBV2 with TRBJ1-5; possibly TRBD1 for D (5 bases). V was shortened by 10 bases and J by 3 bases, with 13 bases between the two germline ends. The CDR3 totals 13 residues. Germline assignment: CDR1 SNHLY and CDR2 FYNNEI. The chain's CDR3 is CATQPGINQPQHF. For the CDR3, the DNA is TGTGCCACACAGCCAGGGATCAATCAGCCCCAGCATTTT.

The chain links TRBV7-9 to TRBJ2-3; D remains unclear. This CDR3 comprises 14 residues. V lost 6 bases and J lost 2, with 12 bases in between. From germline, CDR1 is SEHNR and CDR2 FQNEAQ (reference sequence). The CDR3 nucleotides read TGTGCCAGCAGTGTTAGCATCCACACAGATACGCAGTATTTT. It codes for CASSVSIHTDTQYF.

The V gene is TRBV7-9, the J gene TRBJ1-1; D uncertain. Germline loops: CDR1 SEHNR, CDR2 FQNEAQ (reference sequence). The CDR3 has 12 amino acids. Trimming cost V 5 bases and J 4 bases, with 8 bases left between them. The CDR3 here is CASSPGGTEAFF. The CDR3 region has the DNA TGTGCCAGCAGCCCGGGTGGCACTGAAGCTTTCTTT.

DNA for the CDR3: TGTGCCAGCAGCGAGGGACAGATTTTTAAGACAGATACGCAGTATTTT. Translation gives CASSEGQIFKTDTQYF. J is TRBJ2-3 and V is TRBV7-9, with TRBD1 matching over 7 bases. Germline V gene data show CDR1 as SEHNR and CDR2 as FQNEAQ (reference sequence). This CDR3 has 16 amino acids. Germline trimming cut 5 bases from V and 3 bases from J; bases unmatched to any gene: 11.

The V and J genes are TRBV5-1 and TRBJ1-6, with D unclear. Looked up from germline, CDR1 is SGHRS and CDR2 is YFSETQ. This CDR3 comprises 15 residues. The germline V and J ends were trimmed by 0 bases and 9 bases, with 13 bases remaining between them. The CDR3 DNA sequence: TGCGCCAGCAGCTTGGAGTCACGCCGGGGTTCACCCCTCCACTTT. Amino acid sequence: CASSLESRRGSPLHF.

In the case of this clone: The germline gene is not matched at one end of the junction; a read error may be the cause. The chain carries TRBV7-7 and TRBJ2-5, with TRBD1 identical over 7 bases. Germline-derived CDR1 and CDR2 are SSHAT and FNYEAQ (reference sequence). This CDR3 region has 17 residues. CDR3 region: CASSPYRGRVPKETQYF. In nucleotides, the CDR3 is TGTGCTAGCAGCCCGTACAGGGGCCGGGTACCGAAAGAGACCCAGTACTTC.

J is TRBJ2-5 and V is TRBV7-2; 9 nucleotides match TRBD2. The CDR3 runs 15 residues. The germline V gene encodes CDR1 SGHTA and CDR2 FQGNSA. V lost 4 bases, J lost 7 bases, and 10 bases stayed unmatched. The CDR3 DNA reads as TGTGCCAGCAGCTCAGGAGCGGGAGGTATGGGGACCCAGTACTTC. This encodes CASSSGAGGMGTQYF.

CDR3 nucleotide sequence: TGTGCCAGCAGCGTATTGGACTCCCCTACCGGCGAGCAGTACTTC. It translates to CASSVLDSPTGEQYF. V usage is TRBV9 and J usage is TRBJ2-7; the D gene is possibly TRBD2 (5 bases). CDR1 and CDR2 from the germline V gene are SGDLS and YYNGEE. The CDR3 runs to 15 residues. The V gene lost 1 base and the J gene lost 6 bases, with 17 bases spanning the gap.

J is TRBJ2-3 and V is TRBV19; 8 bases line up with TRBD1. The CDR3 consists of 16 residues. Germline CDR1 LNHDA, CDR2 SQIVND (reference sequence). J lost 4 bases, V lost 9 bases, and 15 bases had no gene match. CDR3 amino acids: CASIPGAGGIADTQYF. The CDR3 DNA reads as TGTGCCAGCATCCCCGGGGCAGGGGGCATTGCAGATACGCAGTATTTT.

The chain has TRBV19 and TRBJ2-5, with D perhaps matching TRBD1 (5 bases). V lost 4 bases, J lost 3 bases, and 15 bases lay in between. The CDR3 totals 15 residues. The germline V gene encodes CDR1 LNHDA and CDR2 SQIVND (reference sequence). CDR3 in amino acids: CASSSPTTAEETQYF. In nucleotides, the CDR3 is TGTGCCAGTAGTAGTCCGACGACAGCTGAAGAGACCCAGTACTTC.

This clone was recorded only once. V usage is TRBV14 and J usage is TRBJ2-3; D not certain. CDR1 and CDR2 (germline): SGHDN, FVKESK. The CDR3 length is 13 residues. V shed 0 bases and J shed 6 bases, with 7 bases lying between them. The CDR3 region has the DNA TGTGCCAGCAGCCAAGATCTAAGTGATACGCAGTATTTT. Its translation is CASSQDLSDTQYF.

The CDR3 is CASKSQAGGPDEQYF. The DNA for the CDR3 is TGTGCCAGCAAGAGCCAGGCGGGAGGGCCCGACGAGCAGTACTTC. The rearrangement links TRBV7-2 to TRBJ2-7; 9 nucleotides agree with TRBD2. Trimming at V came to 7 bases and at J to 5 bases, leaving 12 bases not matched to a gene. This CDR3 spans 15 amino acids. Germline V CDR1 and CDR2: SGHTA, FQGNSA.

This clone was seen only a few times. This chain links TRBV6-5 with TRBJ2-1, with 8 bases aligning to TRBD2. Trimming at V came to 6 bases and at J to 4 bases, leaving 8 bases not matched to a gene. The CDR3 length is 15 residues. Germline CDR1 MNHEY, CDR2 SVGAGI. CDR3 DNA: TGTGCCAGCAGACTGAGCGGGAGTTCTTACAATGAGCAGTTCTTC. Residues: CASRLSGSSYNEQFF.

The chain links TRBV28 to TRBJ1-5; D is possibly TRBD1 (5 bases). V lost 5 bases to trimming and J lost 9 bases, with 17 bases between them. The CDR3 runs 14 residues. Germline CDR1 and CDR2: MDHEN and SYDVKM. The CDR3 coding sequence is TGTGCCAGCAGTCGACGGGGGGACCGCGTGCCCCAGCATTTT. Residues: CASSRRGDRVPQHF. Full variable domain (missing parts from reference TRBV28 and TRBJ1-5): DVKVTQSSRYLVKRTGEKVFLECVQDMDHENMFWYRQDPGLGLRLIYFSYDVKMKEKGDIPEGYSVSREKKERFSLILESASTNQTSMYLCASSRRGDRVPQHFGDGTRLSIL.

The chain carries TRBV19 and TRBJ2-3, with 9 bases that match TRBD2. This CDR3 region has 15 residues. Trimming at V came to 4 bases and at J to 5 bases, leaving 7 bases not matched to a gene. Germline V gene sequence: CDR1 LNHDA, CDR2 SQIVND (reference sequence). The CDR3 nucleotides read TGTGCCAGTAGTAATAGCGGGAGTACGTTAGATACGCAGTATTTT. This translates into CASSNSGSTLDTQYF.

CDR3 sequence: CASSYSAGVETQYF. CDR3 coding DNA: TGTGCCAGCAGTTACTCGGCAGGGGTCGAGACCCAGTACTTC. The V call is TRBV6-6, the J call TRBJ2-5; a weak D match, TRBD1 (6 bases). This CDR3 comprises 14 residues. Deletions cut 0 bases from V and 5 bases from J, with 10 bases between. From germline, CDR1 is MNHNY and CDR2 SVGAGI (reference sequence).